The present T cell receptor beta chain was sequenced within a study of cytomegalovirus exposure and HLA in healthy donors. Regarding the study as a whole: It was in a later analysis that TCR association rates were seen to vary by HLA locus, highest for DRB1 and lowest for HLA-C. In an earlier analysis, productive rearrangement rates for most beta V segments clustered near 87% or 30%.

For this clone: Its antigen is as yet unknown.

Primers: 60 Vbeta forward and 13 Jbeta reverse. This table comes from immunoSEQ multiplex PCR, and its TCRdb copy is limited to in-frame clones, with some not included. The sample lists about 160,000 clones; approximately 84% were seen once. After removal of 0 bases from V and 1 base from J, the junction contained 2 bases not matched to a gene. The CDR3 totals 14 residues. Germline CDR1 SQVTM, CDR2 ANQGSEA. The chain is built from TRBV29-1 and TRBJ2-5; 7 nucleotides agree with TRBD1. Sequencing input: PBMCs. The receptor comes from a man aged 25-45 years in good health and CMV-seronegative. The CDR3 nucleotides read TGCAGCGTTGAAGATAGACAGGGCCAAGAGACCCAGTACTTC. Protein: CSVEDRQGQETQYF.